The rows below give T cell receptor beta chains drawn from one sample of a study of blood T cell repertoires in COVID-19. Here immunoSEQ multiplex PCR was the method, and the copy in TCRdb shows in-frame clones only, minus some. The sample records about 88,000 clones, around 90% being singletons. Material for sequencing was peripheral blood. The receptors here all came from a human donor with active COVID-19. The donor label of this sample is uncertain. The CDR3 runs from the conserved cysteine through the conserved F or W. A D gene is named only where the DNA matches it firmly. The listing skips clone size in some rows; elsewhere it reads once, few, many or a size class.

>-|TRBJ2-7|-|TRBV5-1
CASSPTLSSYEQYF
TGCGCCAGCAGCCCCACATTATCCTCCTACGAGCAGTACTTC
>-|TRBJ2-5|TRBD2|TRBV6-5
CASSSSSGGPGETQYF
TGTGCCAGCAGTTCTAGTAGCGGGGGTCCTGGAGAGACCCAGTACTTC
>-|TRBJ1-2|TRBD1|TRBV6-5
CASSYSGTGNYGYTF
TGTGCCAGCAGCTATTCCGGGACAGGGAACTATGGCTACACCTTC
>-|TRBJ2-1|-|TRBV3-1/TRBV3-2
CASSPWENEQFF
TGTGCCAGCAGCCCCTGGGAGAATGAGCAGTTCTTC
>-|TRBJ2-1|-|TRBV7-3
CASSGGPFNEQFF
TGTGCCAGCTCGGGGGGCCCATTCAATGAGCAGTTCTTC
>-|TRBJ2-5|-|TRBV12-1
CASSSRTTNGEETQYF
TGTGCCAGCAGCTCCCGGACTACCAACGGAGAGGAGACCCAGTACTTC
>-|TRBJ1-2|-|TRBV29-1
CSVRGEDYGYTF
TGCAGCGTTAGAGGGGAGGACTATGGCTACACCTTC
>-|TRBJ1-3|-|TRBV19
CASRLGRQAMSGNTIYF
TGTGCCAGCCGCTTAGGTAGGCAGGCAATGTCTGGAAACACCATATATTTT
>-|TRBJ1-1|-|TRBV7-9
CASSSRTDPRGTEAFF
TGTGCCAGCAGCTCCCGGACAGACCCAAGGGGCACTGAAGCTTTCTTT
>-|TRBJ2-7|TRBD1|TRBV19
CASSSIPGQGYEQYF
TGTGCCAGTAGTTCTATTCCGGGACAGGGCTACGAGCAGTACTTC
>once|TRBJ2-1|TRBD2|TRBV9
CASSVWPSGGLSSYNEQFF
TGTGCCAGCAGCGTATGGCCTAGCGGGGGCCTGAGCTCCTACAATGAGCAGTTCTTC
>-|TRBJ1-1|TRBD1|TRBV5-1
CASSVQGASEAFF
TGCGCCAGCAGCGTACAGGGGGCCTCTGAAGCTTTCTTT
>-|TRBJ1-1|-|TRBV3-1/TRBV3-2
CASSQDFAGYNTEAFF
TGTGCCAGCAGCCAAGATTTTGCGGGTTACAACACTGAAGCTTTCTTT
>-|TRBJ2-6|TRBD1|TRBV9
CASGRAGGISGANVLTF
TGTGCCAGCGGGCGGGCAGGGGGTATATCTGGGGCCAACGTCCTGACTTTC
>-|TRBJ2-2|-|TRBV18
CASSRFQGVGELFF
TGTGCCAGCTCACGTTTTCAGGGCGTCGGGGAGCTGTTTTTT
>-|TRBJ1-2|-|TRBV7-6
CASTKGTGNYGYTF
TGTGCCAGCACCAAGGGTACAGGGAACTATGGCTACACCTTC
>-|TRBJ2-7|TRBD1|TRBV5-6
CASSLGGRDRGYEQYF
TGTGCCAGCAGCTTGGGGGGGCGAGACAGGGGTTACGAGCAGTACTTC
>-|TRBJ2-2|TRBD1|TRBV24-1
CATSDLTGGNTGELFF
TGTGCCACCAGTGATTTGACAGGGGGAAACACCGGGGAGCTGTTTTTT
>-|TRBJ2-7|-|TRBV19
CASSMGRGEYYEQYF
TGTGCCAGTAGTATGGGCAGGGGGGAATACTACGAGCAGTACTTC
>-|TRBJ1-5|-|TRBV13
CASSFGRSGQPQHF
TGTGCCAGCAGCTTTGGGAGGAGTGGTCAGCCCCAGCATTTT
>-|TRBJ2-5|-|TRBV29-1
CSVWASPIQETQYF
TGCAGCGTTTGGGCTTCACCGATCCAAGAGACCCAGTACTTC
>few|TRBJ2-7|TRBD2|TRBV2
CASSEQAGGEQYF
TGTGCCAGCAGTGAACAGGCGGGAGGCGAGCAGTACTTC
>-|TRBJ2-7|-|TRBV18
CASSPSVYEQYF
TGTGCCAGCTCACCATCGGTCTACGAGCAGTACTTC
>-|TRBJ2-7|-|TRBV5-3
CARSGPPAGIYEQYF
TGTGCCAGAAGTGGGCCGCCGGCAGGAATCTACGAGCAGTACTTC
>-|TRBJ2-1|TRBD2|TRBV7-6
CASSELAGGPEGVDEQFF
TGTGCCAGCAGCGAACTAGCGGGGGGGCCGGAGGGAGTGGATGAGCAGTTCTTC
>-|TRBJ1-1|TRBD1|TRBV2
CASSAYRGHTEAFF
TGTGCCAGCAGTGCATACAGGGGGCACACTGAAGCTTTCTTT
>-|TRBJ2-5|-|TRBV27
CASSLLGAPETQYF
TGTGCCAGCAGTTTACTTGGGGCCCCAGAGACCCAGTACTTC
>-|TRBJ2-7|TRBD2|TRBV10-3
CAISGLAGGGSYEQYF
TGTGCCATCAGTGGTCTAGCGGGGGGGGGCTCCTACGAGCAGTACTTC
>once|TRBJ2-5|-|TRBV24-1
CATSDSLQETQYF
TGTGCCACCAGTGATTCCCTCCAGGAGACCCAGTACTTC
>-|TRBJ2-3|-|TRBV7-6
CASSLVVGSGSTDTQYF
TGTGCCAGCAGCTTAGTCGTGGGGTCGGGGTCCACAGATACGCAGTATTTT
>-|TRBJ2-3|-|TRBV19
CASSPQGFTDTQYF
TGTGCCAGTAGCCCTCAGGGCTTCACAGATACGCAGTATTTT
>-|TRBJ2-3|-|TRBV7-8
CASSLALDRQSTDTQYF
TGTGCCAGCAGCTTAGCATTGGACAGACAAAGCACAGATACGCAGTATTTT
>-|TRBJ1-6|TRBD1|TRBV6-1
CASSARTGAEGSPLHF
TGTGCCAGCAGTGCCAGGACAGGGGCCGAAGGTTCACCCCTCCACTTT
>-|TRBJ2-7|-|TRBV6-2/TRBV6-3
CASSYGRQGGKGSYEQYF
TGTGCCAGCAGTTATGGCCGGCAGGGGGGAAAAGGGTCCTACGAGCAGTACTTC
>-|TRBJ2-5|-|TRBV5-1
CASSYSSGEETQYF
TGCGCCAGCAGCTATTCTTCGGGGGAAGAGACCCAGTACTTC
>-|TRBJ2-1|TRBD2|TRBV24-1
CATSEGGGAGEQFF
TGTGCCACCAGTGAGGGCGGGGGGGCCGGCGAGCAGTTCTTC
>-|TRBJ2-7|-|TRBV28
CASSLDPGSYEQYF
TGTGCCAGCAGTTTGGATCCGGGATCCTACGAGCAGTACTTC
>-|TRBJ1-4|TRBD1|TRBV9
CASSGQGAQYEKLFF
TGTGCCAGCAGCGGACAGGGGGCTCAATATGAAAAACTGTTTTTT
>-|TRBJ2-3|-|TRBV15
CATSREQRTDTQYF
TGTGCCACCAGCAGGGAACAGCGCACAGATACGCAGTATTTT
>-|TRBJ2-1|TRBD1|TRBV6-5
CASSSRQGTGNEQFF
TGTGCCAGCAGTTCTAGACAGGGGACTGGCAATGAGCAGTTCTTC
>-|TRBJ2-2|TRBD2|TRBV2
CASLFRGGTNTGELFF
TGTGCCAGCCTCTTTCGCGGGGGGACTAACACCGGGGAGCTGTTTTTT
>-|TRBJ2-3|TRBD2|TRBV6-5
CASAGGLSTDTQYF
TGTGCCAGCGCGGGGGGGCTTAGCACAGATACGCAGTATTTT
>-|TRBJ2-1|-|TRBV7-2
CASSLQGGDNEQFF
TGTGCCAGCAGCTTACAAGGGGGAGACAATGAGCAGTTCTTC
>-|TRBJ2-2|-|TRBV7-8
CASSTSTNTGELFF
TGTGCCAGCTCCACTAGCACGAACACCGGGGAGCTGTTTTTT
>-|TRBJ2-3|TRBD1|TRBV5-8
CASSIGTALTDTQYF
TGTGCCAGCAGCATAGGGACAGCCTTAACAGATACGCAGTATTTT
>-|TRBJ2-7|-|TRBV27
CASSFGRTYEQYF
TGTGCCAGCAGTTTCGGCAGGACCTACGAGCAGTACTTC
>-|TRBJ2-5|-|TRBV7-6
CASSLFQGGQETQYF
TGTGCCAGCAGCTTATTCCAGGGTGGACAAGAGACCCAGTACTTC
>-|TRBJ1-1|-|TRBV11-2
CASSLGERVMNTEAFF
TGTGCCAGCAGCTTAGGAGAGAGGGTCATGAACACTGAAGCTTTCTTT